This T cell receptor (beta chain) was sequenced during a study of early T cells in non-severe SARS-CoV-2 infection. The CDR3 contains 17 residues. The germline V gene encodes CDR1 SGHDN and CDR2 FVKESK. Germline trimming cut 0 bases from V and 2 bases from J; bases unmatched to any gene: 10. From the 5' RACE reads, TCRdb called clonotypes with MiXCR, one entry per CDR3 protein. The sample lists 70,000 to 95,000 distinct CDR3 sequences, 11% to 15% occurring once. J is TRBJ2-7 and V is TRBV14; 7 bases are shared with TRBD1. This receptor was taken from an adult who was a healthcare worker with PCR-confirmed SARS-CoV-2 infection or an uninfected control (not recorded which). Sample: whole blood. The CDR3 is CASSQEFPGQRPYEQYF. The CDR3, as DNA: TGTGCCAGCAGCCAAGAGTTTCCGGGACAGCGCCCCTACGAGCAGTACTTC.